These 12 T cell receptor beta chains originate from one sample sequenced in a study of shared clonotypes between healthy human individuals. Terminally differentiated effector memory CD45RA+ cells were left out of the naive CD8 fraction, which was CD45RO-negative and positively selected for CCR7. Data came from immunoSEQ multiplex PCR; TCRdb stores just in-frame clones and leaves some out. The sample has approximately 600,000 clones, 95% seen once. The sequencing input was naive CD8+ T cells sorted from blood. The receptors originated from a woman in her 30s in good health.

The chain employs TRBV5-7 and TRBJ2-5; no firm D call. TRBV5-7 is known as an ORF, though its function is uncertain. Trimming removed 0 bases at V and 0 bases at J, with 6 bases between. There are 14 residues in the CDR3. The DNA of the CDR3 is TGTGCCAGCAGCTTGGTAGGGTACCAAGAGACCCAGTACTTC. It encodes CASSLVGYQETQYF.

This chain connects TRBV5-1 to TRBJ2-1, with unresolved D. The V gene lost 4 bases and the J gene lost 3 bases, with 20 bases spanning the gap. The germline V gene encodes CDR1 SGHRS and CDR2 YFSETQ. This CDR3 contains 17 residues. For the CDR3, the DNA is TGCGCCAGCAGCCCGGAATGGCCGACTCAAGACTACAATGAGCAGTTCTTC. Protein: CASSPEWPTQDYNEQFF.

The chain recombines TRBV19 with TRBJ2-5; 8 nucleotides line up with TRBD1. Judging by the DNA end, TRBJ2-7 fits better; the J call may be wrong. Looked up from germline, CDR1 is LNHDA and CDR2 is SQIVND (reference sequence). CDR3 size: 14 residues. The CDR3 spells CATRDRNKIYEQYF. CDR3 bases: TGTGCCACCCGGGACAGGAATAAGATCTACGAGCAGTACTTC.

The count of this clone is one. The rearrangement joins TRBV6-5 to TRBJ1-3, with TRBD1 as a possible D gene (5 bases). Trimming left V 2 bases short and J 8 bases short, with 13 bases between. Per the germline V gene, CDR1 is MNHEY and CDR2 is SVGAGI. The CDR3 consists of 14 residues. CDR3 in DNA: TGTGCCAGCAGTTACGGGGGTGCCGGGTACACCATATATTTT. It codes for CASSYGGAGYTIYF.

The J gene is TRBJ2-7, the V gene TRBV21-1; TRBD2, the table's D call, was not compared with the DNA. TRBV21-1 is marked as a pseudogene. The CDR3 totals 18 residues. CDR3 DNA: TGTGCCGTTAGAACAGAACCCCCCGGGACTCTAAGCTCCTACGAGCAGTACTTC. It translates to CAVRTEPPGTLSSYEQYF.

The CDR3 nucleotides read TGTGCCAGCAGCCCCGGAACCAGGGGGCGAACCTACGAGCAGTACTTC. This encodes CASSPGTRGRTYEQYF. This sequence joins TRBV5-6 and TRBJ2-7, with 8 bases matching TRBD1. The CDR3 sequence is 16 residues long. J was trimmed by 2 bases and V by 4 bases; bases with no gene match: 11. CDR1 and CDR2 (germline): SGHDT, YYEEEE.

This rearrangement joins TRBV5-4 to TRBJ1-1, with D possibly TRBD1 on 5 matching bases. V gave up 4 bases and J gave up 6 bases, with 16 bases separating them. Germline V gene data show CDR1 as SGHNT and CDR2 as YYREEE (reference sequence). This CDR3 is 14 amino acids long. This CDR3 is CASSPKAGRAEAFF. The CDR3 region has the DNA TGTGCCAGCAGCCCCAAGGCAGGGCGCGCTGAAGCTTTCTTT.

This chain uses TRBV5-4 with TRBJ1-2; D call uncertain. The CDR3 is 14 residues long. V gave up 4 bases and J gave up 5 bases, with 15 bases separating them. CDR1 and CDR2 from the germline V gene are SGHNT and YYREEE (reference sequence). CDR3 protein: CASSGMGIGYGYTF. The CDR3 region has the DNA TGTGCCAGCAGCGGAATGGGGATAGGATATGGCTACACCTTC.

The chain recombines TRBV5-6 with TRBJ2-7; TRBD1 matches at 8 bases. Per the germline V gene, CDR1 is SGHDT and CDR2 is YYEEEE. Trimming removed 1 base from V and 3 bases from J; junction bases left unmatched: 0. The CDR3 runs to 13 residues. The CDR3 DNA is TGTGCCAGCAGCTTGACAGGGGGCTACGAGCAGTACTTC. The encoded protein is CASSLTGGYEQYF.

In DNA, the CDR3 is TGTGCCAGCAGCTTGGTGGGACTCTCTACCGGGGAGCTGTTTTTT. Protein sequence: CASSLVGLSTGELFF. V and J are TRBV5-4 and TRBJ2-2; perhaps TRBD2 as D (6 bases). The CDR3 runs 15 residues. The germline V and J ends were trimmed by 0 bases and 5 bases, with 11 bases remaining between them. Germline V gives CDR1 SGHNT, CDR2 YYREEE (reference sequence).

Here the CDR3 reads CASSRSRDAKGEQYF. Here the CDR3 DNA reads TGTGCCAGCAGCCGCTCTAGGGACGCCAAAGGCGAGCAGTACTTC. The chain links TRBV9 to TRBJ2-7, with D possibly being TRBD1 or TRBD2 (5 bases each). Germline lookup yields CDR1 SGDLS and CDR2 YYNGEE. Trimming removed 4 bases at V and 6 bases at J, with 20 bases between. The CDR3 consists of 15 residues.

This sequence joins TRBV7-8 and TRBJ1-3, with 8 bases that match TRBD1. Germline V CDR1 and CDR2: SGHVS, FQNEAQ. The length of the CDR3 is 18 residues. Trimming cost V 5 bases and J 2 bases; bases outside gene matches: 14. CDR3 coding DNA: TGTGCCAGCAGCCCGACAGGGGAGGTGTACTATACTGGAAACACCATATATTTT. This sequence encodes CASSPTGEVYYTGNTIYF. Full variable domain (rest looked up from reference TRBV7-8 and TRBJ1-3): GAGVSQSPRYKVAKRGQDVALRCDPISGHVSLFWYQQALGQGPEFLTYFQNEAQLDKSGLPSDRFFAERPEGSVSTLKIQRTQQEDSAVYLCASSPTGEVYYTGNTIYFGEGSWLTVV.